The following is a T cell receptor beta chain sequence with its context. Its antigen remains undetermined. There are no base qualities to consult, and no much larger clone falls within one base. One collaborating source in Seattle enrolled patients while the patients were actively infected and followed the patients over time throughout the course of disease. Each collaborating institution followed its own protocols to collect whole blood in K2EDTA tubes. For TCRbeta analysis, collaborator samples were shipped as frozen whole blood, as isolated PBMCs, or as DNA extracted from either sample type. The source of the sample is a study of blood T cell repertoires in COVID-19 (dated by TCRdb to the early 2020s). Some background on the complete study: Samples covering the acute and convalescent phases of COVID-19 were provided by collaborators in the United States, Italy and Spain. Subjects who had been exposed to COVID-19, were actively infected with it, or had recovered from it provided the deeply sampled blood TCRbeta repertoires that made up the dataset. HLA class I and class II types, where available, came from metadata supplied by the sample provider rather than from assay-based typing. A de-identified subject ID, COVID-19 status, age in years and sex were almost always included in the sample metadata. The repertoires were released in a freely available public database intended as a resource for research on the immune response to SARS-CoV-2. The samples were drawn from two sources: the first 160 participants of the ongoing ImmuneRACE study, and fewer than 1,500 subjects contributed by 6 global collaborators. The prospective study material was composed of cDNA or gDNA derived from T cells, B-cell-depleted T cells, or PBMCs. Broader findings and caveats from the paper: Clinical and demographic metadata were provided uncurated, with the amount varying by source and participant.

The immunoSEQ Assay, a bias-controlled multiplex PCR, was used to amplify TCRbeta CDR3 regions from genomic DNA. Concerning the study's data processing: Nucleated cell counts per sample were estimated from amplification of reference gene primers within the assay. Sequence reads were collapsed and filtered to measure the absolute abundance of every unique TCRbeta CDR3 rearrangement. For each sample, productive Simpson clonality was calculated by taking the square root of Simpson's diversity index across productive rearrangements. This immuneACCESS table, as held by TCRdb, lists in-frame sequences with V and J called but not all clones. Of the missing ones, under half trace to an unresolved V gene in checked studies; the others have no known cause. D and trimming come from the DNA, and the V and J calls and clone size come from that table. The sample table contains over 150,000 clones; only one count was recorded for roughly 81% of them. The ten largest clones capture around 8% of the sample.

CDR1 and CDR2, looked up from the germline V gene, are MNHEY and SVGAGI. V and J are truncated by 6 bases and 8 bases respectively, leaving an intervening sequence of 8 bases. The CDR3 contains 11 residues, cysteine and phenylalanine counted. Just CDR3 DNA is preserved here, 33 bases in frame from base 1. The receptor was isolated from a woman aged 60-75 years with COVID-19, enrolled during active disease. The rearranged chain carries TRBV6-5 and TRBJ2-1, with no confidently assigned D gene. The sample comprised peripheral blood. The CDR3 is CASSNEDEQFF. The sequenced DNA: TGTGCCAGCAGCAACGAGGATGAGCAGTTCTTC.